This is a list of T cell receptor beta chains from one sample in a study of shared clonotypes between healthy human individuals. Libraries were prepared by immunoSEQ multiplex PCR; TCRdb keeps only in-frame clonotypes and omits some of them. Of millions of clones listed, 90% to 95% are singletons. Sample: naive CD4+ T cells sorted from blood. The receptors were sampled from a man in his late teens or twenties in good health. CDR3s include the opening cysteine and the closing phenylalanine or tryptophan.

CDR3: CASSLIGSPLHF; V: TRBV28; J: TRBJ1-6
CDR3: CASSFSGTGGITDTQYF; V: TRBV7-6; J: TRBJ2-3
CDR3: CASSIGTGLPYNSPLHF; V: TRBV19; J: TRBJ1-6
CDR3: CAISESETSGAGELFF; V: TRBV10-3; J: TRBJ2-2
CDR3: CASRGAISGTHKMEQYF; V: TRBV7-8; J: TRBJ2-7
CDR3: CASKRDTGLNTEAFF; V: TRBV19; J: TRBJ1-1
CDR3: CASSQGRDRGADTQYF; V: TRBV4-3; J: TRBJ2-3
CDR3: CAWSDSGRASYEQYF; V: TRBV30; J: TRBJ2-7
CDR3: CASSERLNYGYTF; V: TRBV6-1; J: TRBJ1-2
CDR3: CASSTTSGSPDTQYF; V: TRBV5-5; J: TRBJ2-3
CDR3: CASSDKSHLDTQYF; V: TRBV6-1; J: TRBJ2-3
CDR3: CASRGGTEAFF; V: TRBV5-1; J: TRBJ1-1
CDR3: CASSSQGWGRNEQFF; V: TRBV2; J: TRBJ2-1
CDR3: CASSFLREPFRDTQYF; V: TRBV13; J: TRBJ2-3
CDR3: CASRVPGLAPKRRTDTQYF; V: TRBV6-8; J: TRBJ2-3
CDR3: CASSPLSGGPLHF; V: TRBV19; J: TRBJ1-6
CDR3: CAWSSGGDYGYTF; V: TRBV30; J: TRBJ1-2
CDR3: CASSLASLRRDSYEQYF; V: TRBV7-2; J: TRBJ2-7
CDR3: CASSLGQGLAEPQHF; V: TRBV7-9; J: TRBJ1-5
CDR3: CASSVQGASGNTIYF; V: TRBV9; J: TRBJ1-3
CDR3: CASSPGLNIQYF; V: TRBV7-9; J: TRBJ2-4
CDR3: CASSEAANTEAFF; V: TRBV6-4; J: TRBJ1-1
CDR3: CSVDGVTNEKLFF; V: TRBV29-1; J: TRBJ1-4
CDR3: CASSLQGSGQPQHF; V: TRBV18; J: TRBJ1-5
CDR3: CASSLAGRGYTF; V: TRBV7-9; J: TRBJ1-2
CDR3: CASRPPGTANTEAFF; V: TRBV9; J: TRBJ1-1
CDR3: CASSLGVGVRNQPQHF; V: TRBV7-2; J: TRBJ1-5
CDR3: CASSPAGLAGADTQYF; V: TRBV6-8; J: TRBJ2-3
CDR3: CASSAIAGGSYNEQFF; V: TRBV7-9; J: TRBJ2-1
CDR3: CASSEGGYEQYF; V: TRBV2; J: TRBJ2-7
CDR3: CASSPLVGELFF; V: TRBV19; J: TRBJ2-2
CDR3: CASSLYSRTLYEQYF; V: TRBV7-2; J: TRBJ2-7
CDR3: CASSARRGSNEQFF; V: TRBV7-9; J: TRBJ2-1
CDR3: CASSGQGGTSNQPQHF; V: TRBV2; J: TRBJ1-5
CDR3: CASSMAPVAPANAYEQYF; V: TRBV19; J: TRBJ2-7
CDR3: CASSKGEETQYF; V: TRBV5-1; J: TRBJ2-5
CDR3: CASSPQIGRYEQYF; V: TRBV19; J: TRBJ2-7